This T cell receptor (beta chain) comes out of a study of blood T cells in healthy people across ages. For the second PCR, which ran for about 6 to 11 cycles, a sample-barcoded 5' primer and a J-beta primer mix were used. TCRdb itself ran the 5' RACE reads through MiXCR, one entry per CDR3 protein. Here the sample spans hundreds of thousands of distinct CDR3 sequences, approximately 52% being singletons. The TCR was taken from a man in his 60s in good health. The sequenced sample was blood.

This CDR3 is CASSLGQATYEQYF. DNA of the CDR3: TGTGCCAGCAGCTTGGGGCAGGCTACCTACGAGCAGTACTTC. V gene TRBV5-6 combines with J gene TRBJ2-7; D remains ambiguous. Trimming removed 0 bases at V and 2 bases at J, with 9 bases between. CDR3 length equals 14 residues. Germline-derived CDR1 and CDR2 are SGHDT and YYEEEE.